This T cell receptor beta chain emerged from a study of shared clonotypes between healthy human individuals. Study-level findings and limits: Sequencing depth was expected to affect clonotype sharing among donors.

Authors' analysis steps: Owing to the provision of junction-only sequences devoid of quality scores by immunoSEQ, filtering differed. The repertoire was sequenced with immunoSEQ multiplex PCR; TCRdb's copy has only in-frame clones and lacks some. That table is the source of V, J and clone size, and D and trimming were worked out from the DNA. Altogether roughly 500,000 clones are present, about 96% being singletons, with the ten largest covering under 0.06%. A CD45RA+ naive subset and a CD45RA-negative memory subset were split from CD4+ cells. As for this clone: As yet, its antigen is unknown.

The V end lost 0 bases, the J end lost 4 bases, and 16 bases lay between the germline ends. CDR1 is SGHDN and CDR2 is FVKESK in the germline V gene. This CDR3 has 16 amino acids. The source is a woman in her twenties or thirties in good health. The chain has TRBV14 and TRBJ2-7; no definite D call. The sequenced material came from naive CD4+ T cells sorted from blood. The subset: CD45RA+ positively selected. In DNA, the CDR3 is TGTGCCAGCAGCCAAGATTTTTCTCCTCAATCTTACGAGCAGTACTTC. This encodes CASSQDFSPQSYEQYF.